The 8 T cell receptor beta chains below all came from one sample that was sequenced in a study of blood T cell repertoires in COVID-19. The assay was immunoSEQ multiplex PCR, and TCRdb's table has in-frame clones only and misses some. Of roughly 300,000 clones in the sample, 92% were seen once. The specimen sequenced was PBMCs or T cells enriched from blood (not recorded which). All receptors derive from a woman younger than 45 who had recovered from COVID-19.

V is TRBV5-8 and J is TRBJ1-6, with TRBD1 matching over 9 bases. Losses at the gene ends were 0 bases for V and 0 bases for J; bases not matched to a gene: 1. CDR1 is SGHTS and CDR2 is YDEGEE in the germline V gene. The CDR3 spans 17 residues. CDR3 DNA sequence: TGTGCCAGCAGCTTGGGACAGGGGGGCTCCTATAATTCACCCCTCCACTTT. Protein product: CASSLGQGGSYNSPLHF.

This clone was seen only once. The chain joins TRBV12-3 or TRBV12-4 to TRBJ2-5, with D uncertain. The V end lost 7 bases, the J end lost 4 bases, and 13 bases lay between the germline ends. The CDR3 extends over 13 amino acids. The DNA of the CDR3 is TGTGCCAGCACCCTTAGGCTAGGAGAGACCCAGTACTTC. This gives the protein CASTLRLGETQYF.

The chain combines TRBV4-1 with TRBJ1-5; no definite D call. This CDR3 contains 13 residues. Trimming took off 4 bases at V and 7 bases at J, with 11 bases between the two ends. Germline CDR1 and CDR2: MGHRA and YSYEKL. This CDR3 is CASSPSGIQPQHF. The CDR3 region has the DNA TGCGCCAGCAGCCCGTCGGGGATACAGCCCCAGCATTTT.

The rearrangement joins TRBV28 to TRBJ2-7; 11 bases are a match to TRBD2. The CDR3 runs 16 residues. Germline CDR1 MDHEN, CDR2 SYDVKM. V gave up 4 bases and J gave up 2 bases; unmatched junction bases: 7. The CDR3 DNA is TGTGCCAGCAGTTACCCTCTAGCGGGAGGCACCTACGAGCAGTACTTC. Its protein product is CASSYPLAGGTYEQYF. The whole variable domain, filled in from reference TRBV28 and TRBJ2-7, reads DVKVTQSSRYLVKRTGEKVFLECVQDMDHENMFWYRQDPGLGLRLIYFSYDVKMKEKGDIPEGYSVSREKKERFSLILESASTNQTSMYLCASSYPLAGGTYEQYFGPGTRLTVT.

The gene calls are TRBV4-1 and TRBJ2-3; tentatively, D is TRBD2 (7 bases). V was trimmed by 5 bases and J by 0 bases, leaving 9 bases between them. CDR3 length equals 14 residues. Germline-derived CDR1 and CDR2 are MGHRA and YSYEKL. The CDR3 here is CASSAGASTDTQYF. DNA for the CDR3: TGCGCCAGCAGCGCGGGGGCTAGCACAGATACGCAGTATTTT.

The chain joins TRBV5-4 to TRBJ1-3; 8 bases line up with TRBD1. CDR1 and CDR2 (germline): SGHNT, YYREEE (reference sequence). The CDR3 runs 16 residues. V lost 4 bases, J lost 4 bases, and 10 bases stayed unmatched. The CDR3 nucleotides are TGTGCCAGCAGCCGAAGATCACAGGGGGAGGGAAACACCATATATTTT. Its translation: CASSRRSQGEGNTIYF.

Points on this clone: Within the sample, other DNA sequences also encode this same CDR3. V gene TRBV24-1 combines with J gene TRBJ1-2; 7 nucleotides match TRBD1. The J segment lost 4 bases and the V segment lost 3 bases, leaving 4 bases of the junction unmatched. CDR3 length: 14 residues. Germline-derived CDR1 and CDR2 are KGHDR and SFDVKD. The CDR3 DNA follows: TGTGCCACCAGTGATCGACAGGGATCCTATGGCTACACCTTC. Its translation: CATSDRQGSYGYTF.

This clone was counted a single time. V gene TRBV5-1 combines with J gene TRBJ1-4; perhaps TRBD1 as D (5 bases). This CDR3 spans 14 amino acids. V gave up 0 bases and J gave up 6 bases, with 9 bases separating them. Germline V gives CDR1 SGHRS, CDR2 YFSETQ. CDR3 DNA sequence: TGCGCCAGCAGCTTGGGGGGCTACGATGAAAAACTGTTTTTT. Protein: CASSLGGYDEKLFF.